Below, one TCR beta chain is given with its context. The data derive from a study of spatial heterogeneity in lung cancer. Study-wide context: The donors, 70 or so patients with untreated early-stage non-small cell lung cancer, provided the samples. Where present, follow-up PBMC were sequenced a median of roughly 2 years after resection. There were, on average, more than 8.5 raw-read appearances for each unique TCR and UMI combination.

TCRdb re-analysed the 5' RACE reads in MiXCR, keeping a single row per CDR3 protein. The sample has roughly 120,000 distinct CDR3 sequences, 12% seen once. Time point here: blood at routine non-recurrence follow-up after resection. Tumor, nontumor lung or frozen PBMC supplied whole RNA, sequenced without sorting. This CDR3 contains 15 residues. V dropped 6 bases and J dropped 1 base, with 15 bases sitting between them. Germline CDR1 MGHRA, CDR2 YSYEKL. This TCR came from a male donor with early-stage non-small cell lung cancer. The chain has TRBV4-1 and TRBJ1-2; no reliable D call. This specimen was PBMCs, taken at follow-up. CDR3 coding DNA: TGCGCCAGCAGGAGCGTTCGTGGTGATAACTATGGCTACACCTTC. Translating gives CASRSVRGDNYGYTF.